What follows is one T cell receptor (beta chain) and its context. This entry belongs to a study of blood T cell repertoires in COVID-19. Study overall: Sites in the United States, Italy and Spain provided acute and convalescent COVID-19 samples.

Per the authors' pipeline: Nucleated cell number was recorded as an estimate derived from reference gene primer amplification. The assay was immunoSEQ multiplex PCR, and TCRdb's table has in-frame clones only and misses some. Clonal size and the V and J genes are those of that table, whereas D and trimming came from the DNA. The sample holds fewer than 120,000 clones, more than 65% seen once. The sequenced sample was peripheral blood. The sequence came from a woman of 80 years or more with acute or convalescent COVID-19.

The CDR3 DNA sequence: TGTGCCAGCAGCTTAGGGGGGACAGGGGAATCACCCCTCCACTTT. This sequence encodes CASSLGGTGESPLHF. V is TRBV7-8 and J is TRBJ1-6, with 10 bases aligning to TRBD1. The CDR3 loop spans 15 amino acids. Germline CDR1 is SGHVS and CDR2 is FQNEAQ. With 1 base clipped from V and 10 bases from J, the junction kept 4 bases outside the gene matches.